Listed below are T cell receptor beta chains from one sample, sequenced in a study of T-cell reconstitution after alpha-beta-depleted transplantation in children. TCRdb analysed the PCR reads with MiXCR anew, one entry per CDR3 protein. The sample lists a few hundred thousand distinct CDR3 sequences; about 16% were seen once. The material was PBMCs from the stem cell graft donor, obtained from the stem cell graft. The receptors here all came from a human donor who donated a stem cell graft to a child with acute lymphoblastic leukemia. The CDR3 runs from the conserved cysteine through the conserved F or W. The D gene is left open where the match is weak. The size field is filled for only some rows; it gives once, few, many or a size class.

D: NA; size: NA; J: TRBJ2-7; V: TRBV15; CDR3: CATSRDLGGGSYEQYF; DNA: TGTGCCACCAGCAGAGATCTCGGGGGTGGCTCCTACGAGCAGTACTTC
D: TRBD2; size: NA; J: TRBJ2-1; V: TRBV19; CDR3: CASRAGGSSYNEQFF; DNA: TGTGCCTCCAGGGCCGGGGGGAGCTCCTACAATGAGCAGTTCTTC
D: NA; size: NA; J: TRBJ2-3; V: TRBV7-6; CDR3: CASSLTDLSTDTQYF; DNA: TGTGCCAGCAGCTTGACGGATTTGAGCACAGATACGCAGTATTTT
D: NA; size: NA; J: TRBJ2-7; V: TRBV12-3/TRBV12-4; CDR3: CASSRGPTSQYF; DNA: TGTGCCAGCAGTCGGGGACCTACGAGTCAGTACTTC
D: NA; size: few; J: TRBJ2-3; V: TRBV18; CDR3: CASSPGITDTQYF; DNA: TGTGCCAGCTCACCGGGGATCACAGATACGCAGTATTTT
D: NA; size: NA; J: TRBJ1-2; V: TRBV5-4; CDR3: CASSRLLGTDYYGYTF; DNA: TGTGCCAGCAGCCGATTACTCGGGACGGACTACTATGGCTACACCTTC
D: NA; size: NA; J: TRBJ1-4; V: TRBV5-1; CDR3: CASSFVEGNEKLFF; DNA: TGCGCCAGCAGCTTTGTTGAAGGGAATGAAAAACTGTTTTTT
D: TRBD1; size: NA; J: TRBJ2-7; V: TRBV18; CDR3: CASSPGTGWYEQYF; DNA: TGTGCCAGCTCACCCGGGACAGGGTGGTACGAGCAGTACTTC
D: TRBD2; size: few; J: TRBJ2-3; V: TRBV7-8; CDR3: CASSLAIGGSNPPDTQYF; DNA: TGTGCCAGCAGCTTAGCGATCGGCGGGAGTAACCCCCCAGATACGCAGTATTTT
D: TRBD1; size: NA; J: TRBJ1-5; V: TRBV5-1; CDR3: CASSSGTDSNQPQHF; DNA: TGCGCCAGCAGTTCGGGGACAGATAGCAATCAGCCCCAGCATTTT
D: TRBD1; size: NA; J: TRBJ2-4; V: TRBV12-3/TRBV12-4; CDR3: CASSSVRDRADIQYF; DNA: TGTGCCAGCAGTTCCGTCCGGGACAGGGCGGACATTCAGTACTTC
D: TRBD1; size: once; J: TRBJ2-3; V: TRBV7-6; CDR3: CASSLATAGTATDTQYF; DNA: TGTGCCAGCAGCTTAGCGACCGCAGGGACAGCCACAGATACGCAGTATTTT
D: TRBD2; size: NA; J: TRBJ2-5; V: TRBV5-5; CDR3: CASSSRTSGRKETQYF; DNA: TGTGCCAGCAGCTCTCGGACTAGCGGGAGGAAAGAGACCCAGTACTTC
D: TRBD1; size: few; J: TRBJ2-6; V: TRBV5-1; CDR3: CASKTGAGANVLTF; DNA: TGCGCCAGTAAGACAGGGGCCGGGGCCAACGTCCTGACTTTC
D: TRBD1; size: few; J: TRBJ1-2; V: TRBV4-1; CDR3: CASSQGTGQSYGYTF; DNA: TGCGCCAGCAGCCAAGGGACAGGGCAGTCCTATGGCTACACCTTC
D: TRBD2; size: NA; J: TRBJ2-1; V: TRBV29-1; CDR3: CSSEGGQFSNEQFF; DNA: TGCAGCTCGGAGGGAGGGCAGTTTAGCAATGAGCAGTTCTTC
D: TRBD2; size: NA; J: TRBJ2-1; V: TRBV7-3; CDR3: CASSLVSGGAYNEQFF; DNA: TGTGCCAGCAGCTTAGTATCGGGAGGCGCCTACAATGAGCAGTTCTTC
D: TRBD1; size: NA; J: TRBJ2-2; V: TRBV2; CDR3: CASSAGTGWPGELFF; DNA: TGTGCCAGCAGCGCCGGGACAGGGTGGCCCGGGGAGCTGTTTTTT
D: NA; size: NA; J: TRBJ2-3; V: TRBV24-1; CDR3: CATSLGGTQYF; DNA: TGTGCCACCAGTTTAGGCGGAACGCAGTATTTT